This paragraph covers one TCR beta chain sequence. Its antigen is unknown. This record belongs to a study of cytomegalovirus exposure and HLA in healthy donors. Across the study: Under 85% of 398 genotyped donors fell in the Caucasian-associated ancestry cluster.

Regarding the study as a whole: Most TCR sequences proved rare, with some public TCRs found in many donors.

Primers for the PCR totalled 60 Vbeta and 13 Jbeta. TCRdb's table, derived via immunoSEQ multiplex PCR, lists solely in-frame clones and lacks some. The table has 200,000 or so clones, more than 60% seen once. Each donor's status was that of a healthy bone marrow donor. The CDR3 length is 15 residues. Germline CDR1 reads SQVTM; CDR2 reads ANQGSEA. V shed 3 bases and J shed 0 bases, with 14 bases lying between them. Sequencing was carried out using PBMCs. This TCR was sampled from a girl aged 2-9 years in good health and CMV-seronegative. The rearrangement joins TRBV29-1 to TRBJ2-5, with D possibly TRBD1 on 5 matching bases. The CDR3 protein is CSVEPWGTYQETQYF. The CDR3 DNA reads as TGCAGCGTTGAGCCTTGGGGCACGTACCAAGAGACCCAGTACTTC.